The 18 T cell receptor beta chains below come from one sample, sequenced in a study of T cell repertoires in cytomegalovirus infection. Antigen specificity for these receptors is unknown. TCRdb recomputed calls from the reads with MiXCR, one row per CDR3 protein. The repertoire has about 500,000 distinct CDR3 sequences, around a third of them found once; the top ten carry about 17%. The specimen comprised cultured PBMCs, sampled from culture after CMV antigen stimulation. The receptors were sampled from a human donor in good health (CMV status not recorded). Some clones in this sample may be carry-over from other donors' samples.

The V gene is TRBV14, the J gene TRBJ2-3; 15 bases match TRBD2. This CDR3 comprises 17 residues. The trim removed 3 bases at V and 4 bases at J, leaving 5 bases unmatched. Germline V CDR1 and CDR2: SGHDN, FVKESK. CDR3 nucleotide sequence: TGTGCCAGCAGCCAGGGACTAGCGGGAGGATTGGCAGATACGCAGTATTTT. Translation: CASSQGLAGGLADTQYF.

The V gene is TRBV7-8, the J gene TRBJ2-7; D may be TRBD1 or TRBD2 (6 bases each). From germline, CDR1 is SGHVS and CDR2 FQNEAQ. Deletions cut 1 base from V and 2 bases from J, with 18 bases between. CDR3 length: 17 residues. The CDR3 region is CASSLVFRGAVAYEQYV. As DNA, the CDR3 is TGTGCCAGCAGCTTAGTATTTAGGGGGGCAGTAGCCTACGAGCAGTACGTC.

The chain employs TRBV6-2 or TRBV6-3 and TRBJ2-1; 9 nucleotides match TRBD2. The CDR3 extends over 17 amino acids. The germline V gene encodes CDR1 MNHEY and CDR2 SVGEGT. V dropped 2 bases and J dropped 4; count of bases not matched to a gene: 9. The CDR3, as DNA: TGTGCCAGCAGTTACCCGCAACCCCTAGCGGGGTACAATGAGCAGTTCTTC. Translation: CASSYPQPLAGYNEQFF.

The chain has TRBV24-1 and TRBJ1-2, with TRBD1 as a possible D gene (5 bases). The germline V gene has CDR1 KGHDR and CDR2 SFDVKD. The V gene lost 3 bases and the J gene lost 8 bases, with 12 bases spanning the gap. This CDR3 has 13 amino acids. CDR3 coding DNA: TGTGCCACCAGTGATCCCCTGTGGGGGGGCTACACCTTC. It specifies CATSDPLWGGYTF.

CDR3 sequence (DNA): TGTGCCAGTAGTGCTTTAATCTCGACTAGCGGAGAGACCCAGTACTTC. As protein: CASSALISTSGETQYF. The chain carries TRBV19 and TRBJ2-5, with 9 bases identical to TRBD2. The CDR3 loop spans 16 amino acids. The V gene's germline CDR1 is LNHDA and CDR2 SQIVND (reference sequence). V shed 5 bases and J 4 bases; nucleotides not matched to a gene: 11.

In its sample, this clonotype was seen a few times. The chain combines TRBV24-1 with TRBJ2-1, with 10 nucleotides matching TRBD2. There are 20 residues in the CDR3. Germline loops: CDR1 KGHDR, CDR2 SFDVKD. The junction had 19 bases not matched to a gene; V was cut back by 9 bases and J by 0 bases. CDR3 DNA sequence: TGTGCCACCTCCTCCCCGCGGGCTAGCGGGAGAACGGTCTCCTACAATGAGCAGTTCTTC. Translation: CATSSPRASGRTVSYNEQFF.

This clonotype was seen a few times. V and J are TRBV6-1 and TRBJ1-1; TRBD1 matches at 7 bases. Germline values: CDR1 MNHNS, CDR2 SASEGT. The V and J ends lost 6 bases and 7 bases, in that order; junction bases with no gene match: 5. CDR3 size: 12 residues. The CDR3 DNA reads TGTGCCAGCAGCCACGACAGGGATGAAGCTTTCTTT. Translating it yields CASSHDRDEAFF.

This clonotype turned up a few times. This chain joins TRBV7-8 and TRBJ2-3, with D maybe TRBD2 (6 bases). CDR3 size: 15 residues. CDR1 is SGHVS and CDR2 is FQNEAQ in the germline V gene. V dropped 1 base and J dropped 6 bases, with 14 bases sitting between them. CDR3 DNA: TGTGCCAGCAGCTTAGGCGGGATGCGTATCGATACGCAGTATTTT. Translated: CASSLGGMRIDTQYF.

This clonotype was counted only a few times. The chain links TRBV7-2 to TRBJ1-2, with D possibly TRBD1 on 6 matching bases. V was shortened by 0 bases and J by 7 bases, with 15 bases between the two germline ends. CDR1 and CDR2 (germline): SGHTA, FQGNSA. This CDR3 region has 15 residues. This CDR3 reads CASSLASTGWGGYTF. CDR3 coding DNA: TGTGCCAGCAGCTTAGCATCTACAGGGTGGGGTGGCTACACCTTC. The whole variable domain, filled in from reference TRBV7-2 and TRBJ1-2, reads GAGVSQSPSNKVTEKGKDVELRCDPISGHTALYWYRQSLGQGLEFLIYFQGNSAPDKSGLPSDRFSAERTGGSVSTLTIQRTQQEDSAVYLCASSLASTGWGGYTFGSGTRLTVV.

This clonotype has ten or more counts. CDR3 protein: CASSLALAGADTQYF. The CDR3 DNA is TGTGCCAGCAGCTTAGCCCTAGCGGGTGCAGATACGCAGTATTTT. The gene calls are TRBV7-8 and TRBJ2-3; the match to TRBD2 covers 8 bases. The ends lost 0 bases at V and 4 bases at J; junction bases unmatched: 3. Per germline, CDR1 SGHVS and CDR2 FQNEAQ. This CDR3 has 15 residues.

This clonotype was observed a few times. The chain recombines TRBV4-3 with TRBJ2-1; 10 bases are a match to TRBD2. The J segment lost 8 bases and the V segment lost 2 bases, leaving 6 bases of the junction unmatched. The CDR3 totals 15 residues. In germline, CDR1 is LGHNA, CDR2 YSLEER. CDR3 sequence: CASSQLAGVAYEQFF. CDR3 DNA sequence: TGCGCCAGCAGCCAACTAGCGGGAGTGGCATATGAGCAGTTCTTC.

This chain joins TRBV7-2 and TRBJ1-3, with D hard to call. The germline gives CDR1 SGHTA, CDR2 FQGNSA. Trimming took off 3 bases at V and 0 bases at J, with 15 bases between the two ends. This CDR3 is 17 amino acids long. The CDR3 region has the DNA TGTGCCAGCAGCTTCGGCATGCTGACCGACTCTGGAAACACCATATATTTT. The encoded protein is CASSFGMLTDSGNTIYF. The variable domain in full, completed from reference TRBV7-2 and TRBJ1-3, reads GAGVSQSPSNKVTEKGKDVELRCDPISGHTALYWYRQSLGQGLEFLIYFQGNSAPDKSGLPSDRFSAERTGGSVSTLTIQRTQQEDSAVYLCASSFGMLTDSGNTIYFGEGSWLTVV.

Only a few counts were recorded for this clonotype. The chain employs TRBV7-2 and TRBJ2-2; D is unresolved. Per the germline V gene, CDR1 is SGHTA and CDR2 is FQGNSA. V was trimmed by 7 bases and J by 2 bases, leaving 17 bases between them. The CDR3 totals 16 residues. In DNA form, the CDR3 reads TGTGCCAGCACCCCCCCGGGCCGGGTTAACACCGGGGAGCTGTTTTTT. As protein: CASTPPGRVNTGELFF.

The chain's CDR3 is CASSITGTGPQPQHF. The DNA for the CDR3 is TGTGCCAGCAGCATAACCGGGACAGGGCCTCAGCCCCAGCATTTT. The genes are TRBV11-2 and TRBJ1-5; TRBD1 aligns across 9 bases. CDR1 and CDR2 from the germline V gene are SGHAT and FQNNGV. With 5 bases clipped from V and 6 bases from J, the junction kept 8 bases outside the gene matches. CDR3 size: 15 residues. Variable domain in full (rest from reference TRBV11-2 and TRBJ1-5): EAGVAQSPRYKIIEKRQSVAFWCNPISGHATLYWYQQILGQGPKLLIQFQNNGVVDDSQLPKDRFSAERLKGVDSTLKIQPAKLEDSAVYLCASSITGTGPQPQHFGDGTRLSIL.

In its sample, this clonotype was seen a few times. The gene calls are TRBV7-2 and TRBJ1-5; D gene unclear. CDR3 length: 15 residues. Looked up from germline, CDR1 is SGHTA and CDR2 is FQGNSA. Trimming stripped 1 base from V and 5 bases from J, with 12 bases between. Written as DNA, the CDR3 is TGTGCCAGCAGCTTAGTAGGGCGGTCCCATCAGCCCCAGCATTTT. Encoded protein: CASSLVGRSHQPQHF.

This clonotype was found many times. This chain links TRBV7-6 with TRBJ1-6; 10 bases line up with TRBD1. The CDR3 extends over 15 amino acids. The V and J ends lost 5 bases and 10 bases, in that order; junction bases with no gene match: 8. CDR1 SGHVS and CDR2 FNYEAQ come from the germline V gene. The CDR3 sequence: CASSQGGQGYSPLHF. The CDR3 DNA reads TGTGCCAGCAGCCAGGGGGGACAGGGGTACTCACCCCTCCACTTT.

The chain uses TRBV4-3 and TRBJ1-4; 8 bases line up with TRBD1. CDR1 is LGHNA, CDR2 YSLEER, per germline. J was trimmed by 7 bases and V by 5 bases; bases with no gene match: 9. There are 15 residues in the CDR3. CDR3 region: CASSGQGAIGEKLFF. The CDR3 DNA is TGCGCCAGCAGCGGGCAGGGGGCTATAGGTGAAAAACTGTTTTTT.

The V and J genes are TRBV11-3 and TRBJ2-1; D gene unclear. V was clipped by 1 base and J by 5 bases, with 15 bases between them. This CDR3 is built from 16 residues. Germline V gene lookup returns CDR1 SGHNT and CDR2 YENEEA. The CDR3 loop is CASSLGVTAPHNEQFF. CDR3 nucleotide sequence: TGTGCCAGCAGCTTAGGTGTCACAGCCCCTCACAATGAGCAGTTCTTC.